Below are 2 T cell receptor beta chains sequenced from a single sample in a study of blood T cell repertoires in COVID-19. Data came from immunoSEQ multiplex PCR; TCRdb stores just in-frame clones and leaves some out. The repertoire holds roughly 56,000 clones, with roughly 90% as singletons. What was sequenced was peripheral blood. The receptors were sampled from a human donor in a cohort sampled during active COVID-19.

The chain links TRBV27 to TRBJ1-2; 7 bases match TRBD1. The CDR3 sequence is 14 residues long. The V gene end was trimmed by 6 bases and the J gene end by 4 bases; junction bases not matched to a gene: 8. CDR1 and CDR2 from the germline V gene are MNHEY and SMNVEV (reference sequence). The CDR3 reads CASSPTGVLYGYTF. In DNA form, the CDR3 reads TGTGCCAGCAGCCCAACAGGGGTCCTCTATGGCTACACCTTC.

V gene TRBV6-4 combines with J gene TRBJ2-1; 11 nucleotides line up with TRBD2. CDR1 and CDR2 (germline): MRHNA, SNTAGT. V was clipped by 5 bases and J by 9 bases; unmatched bases: 18. CDR3 size: 18 residues. The CDR3, as DNA: TGTGCCAGCAGTCCTTTCCCCGTAGCGGGGGGGCCTAGGAGTGAGCAGTTCTTC. This encodes CASSPFPVAGGPRSEQFF.